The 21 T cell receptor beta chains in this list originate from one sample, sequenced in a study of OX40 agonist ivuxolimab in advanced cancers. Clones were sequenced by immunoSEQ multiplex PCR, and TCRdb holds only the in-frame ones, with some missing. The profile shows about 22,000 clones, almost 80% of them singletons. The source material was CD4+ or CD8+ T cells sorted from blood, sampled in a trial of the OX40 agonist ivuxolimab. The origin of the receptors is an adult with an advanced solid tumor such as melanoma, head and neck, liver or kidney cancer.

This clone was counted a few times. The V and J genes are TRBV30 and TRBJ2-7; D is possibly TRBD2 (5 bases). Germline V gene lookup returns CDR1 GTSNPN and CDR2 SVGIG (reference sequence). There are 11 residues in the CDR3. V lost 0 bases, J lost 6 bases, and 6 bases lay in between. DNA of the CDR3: TGTGCCTGGAGTGTACTAGGCGAGCAGTACTTC. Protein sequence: CAWSVLGEQYF. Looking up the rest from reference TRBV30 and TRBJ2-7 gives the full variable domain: SQTIHQWPATLVQPVGSPLSLECTVEGTSNPNLYWYRQAAGRGLQLLFYSVGIGQISSEVPQNLSASRPQDRQFILSSKKLLLSDSGFYLCAWSVLGEQYFGPGTRLTVT.

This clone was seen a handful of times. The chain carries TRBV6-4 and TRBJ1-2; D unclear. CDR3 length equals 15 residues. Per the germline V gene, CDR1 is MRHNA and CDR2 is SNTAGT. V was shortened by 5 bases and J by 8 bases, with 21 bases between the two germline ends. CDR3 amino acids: CASSSGPATAMGYTF. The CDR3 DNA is TGTGCCAGCAGTTCTGGACCGGCCACGGCTATGGGCTACACCTTC.

CDR3 region: CASSLAWGRAKTHSYEQYF. The DNA for the CDR3 is TGTGCCAGCAGCTTGGCCTGGGGCAGGGCAAAAACCCACTCCTACGAGCAGTACTTC. The chain is built from TRBV5-6 and TRBJ2-7; a weak D match, TRBD1 (5 bases). The CDR3 is made up of 19 amino acids. V dropped 0 bases and J dropped 0 bases, with 22 bases sitting between them. Germline-derived CDR1 and CDR2 are SGHDT and YYEEEE.

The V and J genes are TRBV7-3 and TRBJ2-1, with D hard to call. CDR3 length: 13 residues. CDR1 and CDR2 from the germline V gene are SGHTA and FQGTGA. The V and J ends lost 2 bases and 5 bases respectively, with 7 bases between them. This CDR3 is CASSLLSHNEQFF. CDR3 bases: TGTGCCAGCAGCTTACTGTCCCACAATGAGCAGTTCTTC. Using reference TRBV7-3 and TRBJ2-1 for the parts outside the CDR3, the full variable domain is GAGVSQTPSNKVTEKGKYVELRCDPISGHTALYWYRQSLGQGPEFLIYFQGTGAADDSGLPNDRFFAVRPEGSVSTLKIQRTERGDSAVYLCASSLLSHNEQFFGPGTRLTVL.

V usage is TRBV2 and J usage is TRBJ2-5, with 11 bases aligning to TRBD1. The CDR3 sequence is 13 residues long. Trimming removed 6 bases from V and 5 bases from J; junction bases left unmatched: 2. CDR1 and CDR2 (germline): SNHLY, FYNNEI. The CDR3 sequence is CASSGTGGETQYF. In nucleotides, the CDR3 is TGTGCCAGCAGCGGGACAGGGGGGGAGACCCAGTACTTC.

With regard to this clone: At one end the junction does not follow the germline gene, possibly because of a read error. This CDR3 reads CVSSEGQANTEAFF. CDR3 nucleotides: TGTGTCAGTAGTGAGGGACAGGCCAACACTGAAGCTTTCTTT. The chain uses TRBV19 and TRBJ1-1; 8 nucleotides match TRBD1. This CDR3 region has 14 residues. The V gene's germline CDR1 is LNHDA and CDR2 SQIVND (reference sequence).

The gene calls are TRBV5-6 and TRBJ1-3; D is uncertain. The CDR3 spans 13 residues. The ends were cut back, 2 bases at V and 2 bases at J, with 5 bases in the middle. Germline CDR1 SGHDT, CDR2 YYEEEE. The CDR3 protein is CASSFGTGNTIYF. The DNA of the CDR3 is TGTGCCAGCAGCTTCGGGACTGGAAACACCATATATTTT.

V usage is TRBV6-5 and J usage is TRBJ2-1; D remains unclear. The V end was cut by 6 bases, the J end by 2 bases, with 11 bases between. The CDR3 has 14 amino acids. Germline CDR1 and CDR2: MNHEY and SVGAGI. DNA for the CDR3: TGTGCCAGCAGCCCTAGAGCCACCTACAATGAGCAGTTCTTC. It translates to CASSPRATYNEQFF.

CDR3 nucleotide sequence: TGTGCCAGCAATTCCGGGACAGGGGATGGCTACACCTTC. As protein: CASNSGTGDGYTF. The V and J genes are TRBV7-9 and TRBJ1-2; the match to TRBD1 covers 10 bases. Germline values: CDR1 SEHNR, CDR2 FQNEAQ (reference sequence). The CDR3 is 13 residues long. V was clipped by 7 bases and J by 6 bases; unmatched bases: 5.

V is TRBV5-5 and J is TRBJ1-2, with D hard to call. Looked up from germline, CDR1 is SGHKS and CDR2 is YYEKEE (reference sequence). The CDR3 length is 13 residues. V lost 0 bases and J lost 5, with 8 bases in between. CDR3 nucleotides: TGTGCCAGCAGCTTGGTCAGCAATTATGGCTACACCTTC. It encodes CASSLVSNYGYTF. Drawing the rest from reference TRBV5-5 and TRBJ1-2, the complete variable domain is DAGVTQSPTHLIKTRGQQVTLRCSPISGHKSVSWYQQVLGQGPQFIFQYYEKEERGRGNFPDRFSARQFPNYSSELNVNALLLGDSALYLCASSLVSNYGYTFGSGTRLTVV.

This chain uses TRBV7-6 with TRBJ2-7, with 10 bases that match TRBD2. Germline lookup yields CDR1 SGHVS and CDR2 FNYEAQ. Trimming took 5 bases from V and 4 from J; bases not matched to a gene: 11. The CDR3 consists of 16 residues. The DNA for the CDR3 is TGTGCCAGCAGCCCTGGTCAGTTAGCGGGGGGATACGAGCAGTACTTC. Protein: CASSPGQLAGGYEQYF. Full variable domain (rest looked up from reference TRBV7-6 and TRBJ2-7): GAGVSQSPRYKVTKRGQDVALRCDPISGHVSLYWYRQALGQGPEFLTYFNYEAQQDKSGLPNDRFSAERPEGSISTLTIQRTEQRDSAMYRCASSPGQLAGGYEQYFGPGTRLTVT.

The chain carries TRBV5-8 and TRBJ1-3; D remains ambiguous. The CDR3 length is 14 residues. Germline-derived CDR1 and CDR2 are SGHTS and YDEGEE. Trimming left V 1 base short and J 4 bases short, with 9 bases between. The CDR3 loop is CASSLMNLGNTIYF. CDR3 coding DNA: TGTGCCAGCAGCTTGATGAACCTCGGAAACACCATATATTTT.

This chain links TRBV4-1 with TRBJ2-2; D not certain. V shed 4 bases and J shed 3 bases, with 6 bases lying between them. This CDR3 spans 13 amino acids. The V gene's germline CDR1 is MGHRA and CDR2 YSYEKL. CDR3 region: CASSPQYTGELFF. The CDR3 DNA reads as TGCGCCAGCAGCCCCCAATACACCGGGGAGCTGTTTTTT.

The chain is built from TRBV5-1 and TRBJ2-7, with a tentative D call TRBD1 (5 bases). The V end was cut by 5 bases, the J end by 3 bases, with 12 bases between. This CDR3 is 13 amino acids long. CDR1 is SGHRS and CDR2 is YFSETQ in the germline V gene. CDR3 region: CASRDTGRYEQYF. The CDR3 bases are TGCGCCAGCAGGGACACAGGCCGCTACGAGCAGTACTTC.

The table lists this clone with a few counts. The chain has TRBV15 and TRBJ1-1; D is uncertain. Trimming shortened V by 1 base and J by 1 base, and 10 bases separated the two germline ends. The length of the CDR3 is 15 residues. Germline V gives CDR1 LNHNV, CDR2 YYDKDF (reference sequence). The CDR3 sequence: CATSRGGWRNTEAFF. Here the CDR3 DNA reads TGTGCCACCAGCAGAGGGGGATGGAGGAACACTGAAGCTTTCTTT.

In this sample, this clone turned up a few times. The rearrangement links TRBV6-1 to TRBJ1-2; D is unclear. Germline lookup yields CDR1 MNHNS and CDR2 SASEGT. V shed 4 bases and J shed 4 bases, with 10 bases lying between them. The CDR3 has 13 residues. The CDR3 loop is CASSAVISYGYTF. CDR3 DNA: TGTGCCAGCAGTGCGGTAATAAGCTATGGCTACACCTTC.

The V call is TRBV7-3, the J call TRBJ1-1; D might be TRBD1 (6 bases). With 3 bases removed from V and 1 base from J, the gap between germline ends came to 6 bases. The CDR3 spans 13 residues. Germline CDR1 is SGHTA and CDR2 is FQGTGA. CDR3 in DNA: TGTGCCAGCAGCTTGGACAGGAACACTGAAGCTTTCTTT. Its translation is CASSLDRNTEAFF.

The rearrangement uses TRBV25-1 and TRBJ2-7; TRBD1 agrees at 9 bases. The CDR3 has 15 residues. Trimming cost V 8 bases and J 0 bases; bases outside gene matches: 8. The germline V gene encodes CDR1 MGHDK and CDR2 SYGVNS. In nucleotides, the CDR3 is TGTGCCAGCTCCAAGGTGGGACAGGGCTCCTACGAGCAGTACTTC. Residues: CASSKVGQGSYEQYF.

The CDR3 here is CASSPPRGGAGNTIYF. In nucleotides, the CDR3 is TGTGCCAGCAGTCCCCCCCGCGGGGGGGCTGGAAACACCATATATTTT. This sequence joins TRBV9 and TRBJ1-3; tentatively, D is TRBD1 (5 bases). From germline, CDR1 is SGDLS and CDR2 YYNGEE. Trimming stripped 5 bases from V and 2 bases from J, with 17 bases between. This CDR3 has 16 amino acids.

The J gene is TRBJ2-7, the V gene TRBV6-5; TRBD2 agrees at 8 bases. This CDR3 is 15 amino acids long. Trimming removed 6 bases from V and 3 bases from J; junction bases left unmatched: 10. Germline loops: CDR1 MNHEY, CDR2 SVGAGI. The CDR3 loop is CASRPGLGTYYEQYF. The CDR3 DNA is TGTGCCAGCAGACCGGGACTAGGTACCTACTACGAGCAGTACTTC.

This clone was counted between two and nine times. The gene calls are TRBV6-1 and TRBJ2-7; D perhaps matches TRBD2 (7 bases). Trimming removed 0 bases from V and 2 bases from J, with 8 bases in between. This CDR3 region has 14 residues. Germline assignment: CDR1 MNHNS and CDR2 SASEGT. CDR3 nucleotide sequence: TGTGCCAGCAGTGAAGCGGGGGGGCCCTACGAGCAGTACTTC. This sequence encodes CASSEAGGPYEQYF.